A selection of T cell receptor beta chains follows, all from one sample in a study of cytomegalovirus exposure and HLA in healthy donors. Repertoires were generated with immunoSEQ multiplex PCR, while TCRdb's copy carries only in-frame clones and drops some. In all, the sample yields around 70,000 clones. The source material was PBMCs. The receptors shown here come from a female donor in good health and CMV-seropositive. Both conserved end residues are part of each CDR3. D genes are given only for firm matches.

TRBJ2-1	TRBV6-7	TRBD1	TGTGCCAGCAGTTCCATTCTGGGACAGGGAATCGATGAGCAGTTCTTC	CASSSILGQGIDEQFF
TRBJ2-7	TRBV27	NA	TGTGCCAGCAGTTTAGGGAGGTCGTACGAGCAGTACTTC	CASSLGRSYEQYF
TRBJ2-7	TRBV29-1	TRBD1	TGCAGCGCCGAACCGGGACAGGGCTCCTACGAGCAGTACTTC	CSAEPGQGSYEQYF
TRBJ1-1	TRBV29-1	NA	TGCAGCGTCGACGGTAGCGAATATACTATGAACACTGAAGCTTTCTTT	CSVDGSEYTMNTEAFF
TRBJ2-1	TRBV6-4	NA	TGTGCCAGCAGTGCGGCCGAGGCCAATGAGCAGTTCTTC	CASSAAEANEQFF
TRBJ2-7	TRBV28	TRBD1	TGTGCCAGCAGCCCCCAACAGGGGCCCTACTACGAGCAGTACTTC	CASSPQQGPYYEQYF
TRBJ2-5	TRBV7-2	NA	TGTGCCAGCAGCTTACAACGGACACAAGAGACCCAGTACTTC	CASSLQRTQETQYF
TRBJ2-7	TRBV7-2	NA	TGTGCCAGCAGCTTAGAGTCAGGGACCTACGAGCAGTACTTC	CASSLESGTYEQYF
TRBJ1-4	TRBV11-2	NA	TGTGCCAGCAGCTTAGAGAGTGGTGAAAAACTGTTTTTT	CASSLESGEKLFF
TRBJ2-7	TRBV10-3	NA	TGTGCCATCGCAAGCGGATCCTACGAGCAGTACTTC	CAIASGSYEQYF
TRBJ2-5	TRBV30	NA	TGTGCCTGGAGATTGCCGTGGGAGGTCGAGGAGACCCAGTACTTC	CAWRLPWEVEETQYF
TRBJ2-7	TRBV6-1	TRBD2	TGTGCCAGCAGTGAAGCGGGAGGGGCGAGCTACGAGCAGTACTTC	CASSEAGGASYEQYF
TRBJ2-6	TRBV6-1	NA	TGTGCCAGCAGTGAAGACGGGACTGGGGCCAACGTCCTGACTTTC	CASSEDGTGANVLTF
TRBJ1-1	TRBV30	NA	TGTGCCTGGAGTAGACAGCTTGAAGCTTTCTTT	CAWSRQLEAFF
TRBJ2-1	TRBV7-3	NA	TGTGCCAGCAGCTTAACACCGGGAATTGAGCAGTTCTTC	CASSLTPGIEQFF
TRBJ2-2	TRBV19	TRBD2	TGTGCCAGTAGTATAATGTTGTGGCGGGAGGGTACCGGGGAGCTGTTTTTT	CASSIMLWREGTGELFF
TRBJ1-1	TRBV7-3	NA	TGTGCCAGCAGCCGAATCGCGGGGAACACTGAAGCTTTCTTT	CASSRIAGNTEAFF
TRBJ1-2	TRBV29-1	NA	TGCAGCGTTGTTGGACAGTTAACCTATGGCTACACCTTC	CSVVGQLTYGYTF
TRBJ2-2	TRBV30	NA	TGTGCCTGCGACCAAGGGTCGGGGACCGGGGAGCTGTTTTTT	CACDQGSGTGELFF
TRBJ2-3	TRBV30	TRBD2	TGTGCCTGGATGCGGGGGGTCACAGATACGCAGTATTTT	CAWMRGVTDTQYF
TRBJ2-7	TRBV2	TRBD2	TGTGCCAGCACTGTGGAGCCTAGCGGGGGCTCCGAGCAGTACTTC	CASTVEPSGGSEQYF
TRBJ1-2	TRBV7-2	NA	TGTGCCAGCAGCTTAGGGGGGGGTAACTATGGCTACACCTTC	CASSLGGGNYGYTF
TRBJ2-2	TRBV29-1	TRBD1	TGCAGCGTTGGACAGGGCCACGGGGAGCTGTTTTTT	CSVGQGHGELFF
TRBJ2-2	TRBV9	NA	TGTGCCAGCAGCCCCATGACTGGGGAGCTGTTTTTT	CASSPMTGELFF
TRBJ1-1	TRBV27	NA	TGTGCCAGCAGTTTAGTAGTGAACACTGAAGCTTTCTTT	CASSLVVNTEAFF
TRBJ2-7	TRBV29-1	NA	TGCAGCGTTGCCTCAGGGGAGGGCTCCTACGAGCAGTACTTC	CSVASGEGSYEQYF
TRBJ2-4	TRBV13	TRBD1	TGTGCCAGCAGCTTAGAGTGGACAGGAGAAAACATTCAGTACTTC	CASSLEWTGENIQYF
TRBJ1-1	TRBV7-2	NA	TGTGCCAGCAGCTTAGACCGACGAGGGACTGAAGCTTTCTTT	CASSLDRRGTEAFF
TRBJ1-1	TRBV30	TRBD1	TGTGCCTGGAGTGTACGGGACAGGGCGAACACTGAAGCTTTCTTT	CAWSVRDRANTEAFF
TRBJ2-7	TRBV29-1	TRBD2	TGCAGCGTTGAAACCGGGACTAGCGGATCCTACGAGCAGTACTTC	CSVETGTSGSYEQYF
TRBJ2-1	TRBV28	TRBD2	TGTGCCAGCAGTTTATTCTTTTCGTTTCTAGCGGACCAGAATATAGAGAGTTCCTACAATGAGCAGTTCTTC	CASSLFFSFLADQNIESSYNEQFF
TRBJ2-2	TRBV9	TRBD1	TGTGCCAGCAGGACGACAGGGGGCAACACCGGGGAGCTGTTTTTT	CASRTTGGNTGELFF
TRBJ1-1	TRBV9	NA	TGTGCCAGCAAGGGGGAGATGAACACTGAAGCTTTCTTT	CASKGEMNTEAFF